The present entry profiles one T cell receptor (beta chain) with its context. The antigen is not known. CDR1 WSHSY and CDR2 SAAADI come from the germline V gene. The CDR3 runs to 14 residues. V was clipped by 6 bases and J by 7 bases, with 16 bases between them. The repertoire was sequenced with immunoSEQ multiplex PCR; TCRdb's copy has only in-frame clones and lacks some. In the table there are some 2 million clones, roughly 95% of which are singletons. The sample originates from a study of shared clonotypes between healthy human individuals. Turning to the study itself: Donors had three CD4 naive, three CD4 memory, two CD8 naive and one CD8 memory plate apiece.

Terminally differentiated effector memory CD45RA+ cells were excluded by CCR7 positive selection of CD45RO-negative cells. Study-level points and caveats: Clonotype sharing among donors was thought likely to change with sequencing depth.

The specimen was naive CD8+ T cells sorted from blood. V and J are TRBV10-2 and TRBJ1-5, with a weak D call TRBD1 (6 bases). The clonotype comes from a man between 18 and 35 years old in good health. In DNA form, the CDR3 reads TGCGCCAGCAGCCAGGGGACCTACGGACAGCCCCAGCATTTT. It specifies CASSQGTYGQPQHF.